This T cell receptor (beta chain) was identified during a study of shared clonotypes between healthy human individuals (dated by TCRdb to about 2020). Concerning the study at large: The cohort comprised two women and a few men aged 18 to 49 years. Per donor, three plates each were used for CD4 naive and CD4 memory, two for CD8 naive, and one for CD8 memory. The study deeply sequenced blood TCR repertoires of 5 or 6 healthy adults to estimate repertoire size and the extent of clonotype sharing between individuals. Libraries were prepared and TCR repertoires were sequenced by different laboratories using diverse techniques, in order to increase sequencing depth and limit assay-specific biases. Each donor's leukapheresis produced roughly between roughly 0.85 and 10 billion PBMCs. Here is what the overall study found, with its caveats: Based on pairwise subsampling, the degree of clonotype sharing among donors was expected to be affected by sequencing depth. Even with the large sequencing depth, rarefaction of the sorted-subset datasets indicated that sequencing was incomplete. Across four donors, around 5% of naive CD4, roughly 3.5% of naive CD8, around 2.5% of memory CD4, and roughly 0.4% of memory CD8 clonotypes were shared. Because the study included a small number of donors, the genetic and exposure-history diversity represented was limited. Naive subsets generally had larger estimated clonotype richness than memory subsets did. Only blood was sampled, and tissue TCR repertoires likely differ from those in blood. Compared with non-shared clonotypes, clonotypes shared by all four sorted-subset donors had higher generation probabilities.

The germline V end is reduced by 4 bases and the J end by 7 bases; junction bases left unmatched: 6. Taken from the germline V gene (reference sequence), the CDR1 and CDR2 loops are SEHNR and FQNEAQ. The CDR3 holds 14 amino acids from the cysteine to the phenylalanine. CDR3 DNA only is kept here, 42 bases in frame from base 1. CD8 naive samples consisted of CD45RO-negative cells that were positively selected for CCR7, yielding a CD45RA+CCR7+ population without TemRA cells. The donors were healthy, HIV-negative adults with no recently reported acute infections or vaccinations. Every donor was a Caucasian adult residing in Nashville, Tennessee, USA. Blood was collected by leukapheresis, and PBMCs were isolated by Ficoll-Histopaque density gradient centrifugation and then cryopreserved in liquid nitrogen vapor phase. Analytical flow cytometry was used to check the purity and quantity of each magnetically sorted T cell population. Each sorted fraction had its genomic DNA isolated and then quantified by UV absorbance on a Nanodrop 2000c.

Concerning this clone: Its binding antigen is unknown. It has no much larger one-base neighbor in the sample; base qualities were not kept.

Using the deep immunoSEQ assay, TCR CDR3 regions were amplified from genomic DNA by multiplex PCR. Extracted genomic DNA from each cell subset was distributed evenly across all wells of several immunoSEQ 96-well plates, and each plate was treated as a replicate. For sorted subsets, roughly 0.2 ug genomic DNA, equal to approximately 30,000 T cell genomes, was loaded into each replicate PCR. The purified libraries were quantified using a Qubit 3.0 fluorometer, sized with a Bioanalyzer 2100, and then quantified again using the KAPA Library Quantification kit. A separate single-read 150-cycle Illumina NextSeq 550 flow cell was used to sequence each immunoSEQ 96-well plate. The authors' analysis ran thus. Because only junctional sequences without quality scores were contained in the immunoSEQ output, filtering matching that applied to full-length reads could not be performed. Sequences were annotated with PyIR, a Python wrapper for IgBLAST v1.9, and V/J genes and CDR3 were assigned using IMGT germline references. Reads were filtered out if the reads had weak V/J assignments (E-value above 1e-6), no CDR3, stop codons, out-of-frame junctions, or ambiguous translated residues. V3J clonotypes were defined as sequences sharing an identical inferred V gene, J gene, and CDR3 amino acid sequence. Percentage overlap between repertoires was calculated by dividing the number of shared unique clonotypes by the size of the smaller repertoire. RTK rarefaction, the Chao1 estimator, and Recon v2.1 estimates of unobserved clonotypes were used to assess repertoire richness. Generation probabilities were computed with OLGA for all TCRbeta clonotypes obtained by the gDNA method from several donors. This immuneACCESS table, as held by TCRdb, lists in-frame sequences with V and J called but not all clones. Of the missing ones, under half trace to an unresolved V gene in checked studies; the others have no known cause. D and trimming were read from the DNA, whereas the V and J calls and clone size are those reported in that table. For this sample there are 660,000 or so clones; approximately 96% appear just once. 0.095% to 0.13% of the sample rests with the top ten.

The chain was built from TRBV7-9 and TRBJ2-1, with 8 central nucleotides matching TRBD1. Sequences were obtained from naive CD8+ T cells sorted from blood. This sample's cell subset or site label indicates: CD45RA+CCR7+. This sequence originates from a woman aged 25 to 39 in good health. The CDR3 amino acid sequence is: CASSSPDRVNEQFF. The DNA reads TGTGCCAGCAGCTCCCCGGACAGGGTTAATGAGCAGTTCTTC.